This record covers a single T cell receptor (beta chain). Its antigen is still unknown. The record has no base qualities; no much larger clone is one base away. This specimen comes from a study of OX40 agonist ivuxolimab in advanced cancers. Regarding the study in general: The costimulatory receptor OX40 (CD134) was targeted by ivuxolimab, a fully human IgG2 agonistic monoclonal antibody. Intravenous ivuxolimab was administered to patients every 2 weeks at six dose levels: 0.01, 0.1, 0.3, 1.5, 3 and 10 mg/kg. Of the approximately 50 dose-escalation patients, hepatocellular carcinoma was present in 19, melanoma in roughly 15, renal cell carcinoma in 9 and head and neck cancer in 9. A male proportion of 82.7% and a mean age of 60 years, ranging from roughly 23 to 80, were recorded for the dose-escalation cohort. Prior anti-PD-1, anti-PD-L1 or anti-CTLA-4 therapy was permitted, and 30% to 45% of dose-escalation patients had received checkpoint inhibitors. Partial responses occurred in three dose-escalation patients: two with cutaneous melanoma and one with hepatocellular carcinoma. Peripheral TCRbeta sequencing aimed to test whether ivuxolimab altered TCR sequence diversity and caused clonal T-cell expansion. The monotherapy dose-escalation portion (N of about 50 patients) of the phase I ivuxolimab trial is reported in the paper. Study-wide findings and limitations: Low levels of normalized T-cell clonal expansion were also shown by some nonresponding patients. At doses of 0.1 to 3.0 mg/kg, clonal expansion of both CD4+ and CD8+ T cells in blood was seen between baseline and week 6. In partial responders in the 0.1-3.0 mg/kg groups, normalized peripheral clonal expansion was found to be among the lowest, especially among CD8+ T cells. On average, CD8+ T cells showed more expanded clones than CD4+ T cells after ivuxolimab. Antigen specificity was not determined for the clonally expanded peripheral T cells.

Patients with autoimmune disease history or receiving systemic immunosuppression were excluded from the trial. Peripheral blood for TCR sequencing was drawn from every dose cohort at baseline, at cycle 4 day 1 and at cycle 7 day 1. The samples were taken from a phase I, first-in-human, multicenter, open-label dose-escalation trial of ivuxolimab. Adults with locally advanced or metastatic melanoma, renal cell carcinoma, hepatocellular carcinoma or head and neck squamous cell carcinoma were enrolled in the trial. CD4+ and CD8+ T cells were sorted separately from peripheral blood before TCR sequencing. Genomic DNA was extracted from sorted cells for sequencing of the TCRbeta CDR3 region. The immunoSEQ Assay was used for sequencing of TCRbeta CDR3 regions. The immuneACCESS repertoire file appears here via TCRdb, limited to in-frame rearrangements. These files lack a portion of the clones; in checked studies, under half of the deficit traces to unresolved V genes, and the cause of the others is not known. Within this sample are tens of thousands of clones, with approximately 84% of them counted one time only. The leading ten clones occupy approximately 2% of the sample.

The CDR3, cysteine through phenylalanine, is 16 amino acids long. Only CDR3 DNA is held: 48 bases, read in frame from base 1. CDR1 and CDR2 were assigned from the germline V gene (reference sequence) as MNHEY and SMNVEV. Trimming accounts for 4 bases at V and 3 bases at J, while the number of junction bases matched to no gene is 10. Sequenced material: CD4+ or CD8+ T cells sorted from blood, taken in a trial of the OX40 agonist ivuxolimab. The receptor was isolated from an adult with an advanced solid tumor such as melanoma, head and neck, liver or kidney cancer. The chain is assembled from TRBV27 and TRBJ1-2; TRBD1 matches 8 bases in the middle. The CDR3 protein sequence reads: CASSSIRGLRYYGYTF. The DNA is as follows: TGTGCCAGCAGTTCAATCAGGGGGCTACGATACTATGGCTACACCTTC.